Listed here is a single T cell receptor (beta chain). Some clones are missing from TCRdb's copy, which holds only in-frame ones; the method was immunoSEQ multiplex PCR. The sample holds tens of thousands of clones, 95% to 98% seen once. The germline V gene encodes CDR1 SGHNT and CDR2 YYREEE (reference sequence). The V and J ends lost 2 bases and 2 bases respectively, with 10 bases between them. The CDR3 is 15 amino acids. This sample is part of a study of technical replicates of blood from a handful of donors. This receptor was taken from a human donor in good health. V and J are TRBV5-4 and TRBJ2-2; D is undetermined. Input material: T cells isolated from PBMCs. For the CDR3, the DNA is TGTGCCAGCAGCTTCTTCATGGGCAACACCGGGGAGCTGTTTTTT. Protein product: CASSFFMGNTGELFF.